What follows is one T cell receptor beta chain and its context. This sample is drawn from a study of blood T cell repertoires in COVID-19. Clones were read by immunoSEQ multiplex PCR, and TCRdb kept only the in-frame ones, dropping some. The sample has tens of thousands of clones; around 86% are singletons. Trimming removed 1 base from V and 10 bases from J, with 11 bases in between. CDR3 length: 12 residues. CDR1 is GTSNPN and CDR2 is SVGIG in the germline V gene (reference sequence). The chain joins TRBV30 to TRBJ2-1; TRBD2 might be the D (5 bases). The sequencing sample was made of peripheral blood. The receptor's source is a woman of 80 years or more with active or convalescent COVID-19. Here the CDR3 DNA reads TGTGCCTGGAGTGATGAGGGTGGGGAGCAGTTCTTC. Amino acids: CAWSDEGGEQFF.